These 22 T cell receptor beta chains came from one sample sequenced in a study of vaccination and CD4 T cells after COVID-19. Cultured CD4+ T-cell DNA underwent Oncomine TCR Beta short-read sequencing. TCRdb analysed the PCR reads with MiXCR anew, one entry per CDR3 protein. The table lists over 10,000 distinct CDR3 sequences, approximately 54% of them singletons. Treatment noted: roughly 10-day PBMC culture with coronavirus spike peptide pools or control peptides (ViraFEST assay). These TCRs are of unknown antigen specificity. Sequences were obtained from CD4+ T cells from blood, cultured in vitro. These receptor sequences come from a human donor who had recovered from COVID-19.

This clonotype was observed a single time. CDR3 nucleotide sequence: TGCGCCAGCAGCTTGGGGGACAACGGAAACACCATATATTTT. Its translation: CASSLGDNGNTIYF. This rearrangement joins TRBV5-1 to TRBJ1-3; maybe TRBD1 (6 bases). CDR1 is SGHRS and CDR2 is YFSETQ in the germline V gene. This CDR3 contains 14 residues. Trimming took 0 bases from V and 4 from J, leaving 8 bases between them.

The chain combines TRBV27 with TRBJ2-7, with 8 positions matching TRBD2. The CDR3 is 15 residues long. Germline values: CDR1 MNHEY, CDR2 SMNVEV (reference sequence). V shed 9 bases, J shed 4 bases, and the junction held 14 bases outside the gene matches. This chain's CDR3 is CASHFWGGRTYEQYF. For the CDR3, the DNA is TGTGCCAGTCACTTCTGGGGCGGGAGGACGTACGAGCAGTACTTC.

In DNA form, the CDR3 reads TGTGCCAGCAGCAACCAGGGCAAGGCCACTGAAGCTTTCTTT. Amino acid sequence: CASSNQGKATEAFF. The gene calls are TRBV11-2 and TRBJ1-1; TRBD1 might be the D (5 bases). Germline CDR1 and CDR2: SGHAT and FQNNGV. Trimming removed 5 bases at V and 4 bases at J, with 14 bases between. There are 14 residues in the CDR3.

This chain connects TRBV10-1 to TRBJ2-3; 7 bases map to TRBD2. The V gene's germline CDR1 is WNHNN and CDR2 SYGVQD (reference sequence). The CDR3 length is 16 residues. The junction had 12 bases not matched to a gene; V was cut back by 6 bases and J by 3 bases. This CDR3 is CASSLVAASGTDTQYF. As DNA, the CDR3 is TGCGCCAGCAGCCTGGTGGCGGCTAGCGGTACAGATACGCAGTATTTT.

The rearrangement links TRBV20-1 to TRBJ2-7; 13 bases match TRBD2. Losses at the gene ends were 5 bases for V and 5 bases for J; bases not matched to a gene: 12. CDR1 is DFQATT, CDR2 SNEGSKA, per germline (reference sequence). The CDR3 has 16 residues. CDR3 residues: CSACSPVTSGGNEQYF. The CDR3 region has the DNA TGCAGTGCTTGCTCCCCCGTGACTAGCGGGGGGAACGAGCAGTACTTC.

This clonotype was seen a handful of times. Here the CDR3 reads CASSDPGLAKNIQYF. Here the CDR3 DNA reads TGTGCCAGCAGTGACCCAGGACTAGCCAAAAACATTCAGTACTTC. The gene calls are TRBV25-1 and TRBJ2-4; perhaps TRBD2 as D (5 bases). The V gene lost 3 bases and the J gene lost 0 bases, with 9 bases spanning the gap. Germline V gene lookup returns CDR1 MGHDK and CDR2 SYGVNS. The CDR3 sequence is 15 residues long.

This clonotype has only a few counts. The chain links TRBV20-1 to TRBJ2-3; 7 positions match TRBD2. The germline CDR1 and CDR2 sequences are DFQATT and SNEGSKA (reference sequence). J gave up 2 bases and V 6 bases, and 11 bases lay outside the gene matches. This CDR3 region has 15 residues. The CDR3 DNA follows: TGCAGTGCGTCCTTGGCGGGAGACGACACAGATACGCAGTATTTT. It specifies CSASLAGDDTDTQYF.

The chain is built from TRBV3-1 and TRBJ2-1; tentative D call: TRBD2 (5 bases). V was pared by 1 base and J by 2 bases, with 9 bases between. Germline values: CDR1 LGHDT, CDR2 YNNKEL (reference sequence). The CDR3 is 15 amino acids. CDR3 sequence reads: CASSQVSGPYNEQFF. Written as DNA, the CDR3 is TGTGCCAGCAGCCAAGTCAGCGGTCCCTACAATGAGCAGTTCTTC.

This chain links TRBV6-1 with TRBJ1-1, with 9 bases matching TRBD1. With 7 bases clipped from V and 6 bases from J, the junction kept 6 bases outside the gene matches. This CDR3 region has 13 residues. Germline values: CDR1 MNHNS, CDR2 SASEGT. Here the CDR3 DNA reads TGTGCCAGCACCGTAGACAGGGGGTCTGAAGCTTTCTTT. It is translated as CASTVDRGSEAFF.

The chain employs TRBV10-3 and TRBJ1-5; D gene uncertain. Germline V gives CDR1 ENHRY, CDR2 SYGVKD. V shed 8 bases and J shed 5 bases, with 16 bases lying between them. This CDR3 contains 14 residues. CDR3 in amino acids: CAIGWGGNDQPQHF. CDR3 nucleotide sequence: TGTGCCATCGGCTGGGGTGGGAACGATCAGCCCCAGCATTTT.

J is TRBJ1-3 and V is TRBV19, with a tentative D call TRBD1 (6 bases). Germline assignment: CDR1 LNHDA and CDR2 SQIVND (reference sequence). Trimming removed 5 bases at V and 1 base at J, with 12 bases between. The CDR3 has 15 residues. The CDR3 protein is CASSQQGRSGNTIYF. CDR3 nucleotides: TGTGCCAGTAGTCAACAGGGTAGATCTGGAAACACCATATATTTT.

This chain links TRBV4-2 with TRBJ1-2; possible D gene TRBD1, 5 bases. The CDR3 loop spans 15 amino acids. The germline CDR1 and CDR2 sequences are LGHNA and YNFKEQ. The V end was cut by 0 bases, the J end by 5 bases, with 13 bases between. DNA of the CDR3: TGTGCCAGCAGCCAAGAGGAAGGGCGGGGGTATGGCTACACCTTC. It codes for CASSQEEGRGYGYTF.

This clonotype came up a few times. J is TRBJ1-5 and V is TRBV6-2 or TRBV6-3, with TRBD1 as a possible D gene (6 bases). CDR1 is MNHEY, CDR2 SVGEGT, per germline. V lost 10 bases and J 10 bases, leaving 17 bases between the germline ends. This CDR3 has 12 residues. CDR3 loop: CATGTSIHPQHF. The CDR3 DNA sequence: TGTGCCACAGGGACATCGATCCACCCCCAGCATTTT.

V gene TRBV11-3 combines with J gene TRBJ1-1; D is possibly TRBD1 (5 bases). The CDR3 is made up of 15 amino acids. Germline assignment: CDR1 SGHNT and CDR2 YENEEA. The V gene lost 1 base and the J gene lost 6 bases, with 15 bases spanning the gap. CDR3 protein: CASSLGWGKSPEAFF. DNA for the CDR3: TGTGCCAGCAGCTTAGGTTGGGGGAAGAGCCCTGAAGCTTTCTTT.

The chain recombines TRBV19 with TRBJ2-5; 8 positions agree with TRBD2. Germline V CDR1 and CDR2: LNHDA, SQIVND (reference sequence). The ends lost 3 bases at V and 3 bases at J; junction bases unmatched: 12. This CDR3 contains 17 residues. The CDR3 nucleotides are TGTGCCAGTAGTATGTCCCCTTATAGCGGGAAGGAAGAGACCCAGTACTTC. Translation gives CASSMSPYSGKEETQYF. The whole variable domain, remainder taken from reference TRBV19 and TRBJ2-5, is DGGITQSPKYLFRKEGQNVTLSCEQNLNHDAMYWYRQDPGQGLRLIYYSQIVNDFQKGDIAEGYSVSREKKESFPLTVTSAQKNPTAFYLCASSMSPYSGKEETQYFGPGTRLLVL.

This sequence joins TRBV11-1 and TRBJ1-1; 9 nucleotides match TRBD1. V lost 4 bases and J lost 4; bases outside the gene matches: 4. This CDR3 is 14 amino acids long. Germline lookup yields CDR1 SGHAT and CDR2 FQDESV (reference sequence). CDR3 nucleotide sequence: TGTGCCAGCAGCTCACAGGGGGCGACCACTGAAGCTTTCTTT. Protein sequence: CASSSQGATTEAFF.

This chain links TRBV7-3 with TRBJ2-1; D is ambiguous. The CDR3 covers 15 residues. Germline CDR1 SGHTA, CDR2 FQGTGA. The germline V and J ends were trimmed by 2 bases and 0 bases, with 8 bases remaining between them. CDR3 sequence: CASSLAADSYNEQFF. CDR3 nucleotide sequence: TGTGCCAGCAGCTTAGCGGCCGACTCCTACAATGAGCAGTTCTTC.

The chain joins TRBV24-1 to TRBJ1-2, with no clear D. V lost 4 bases, J lost 6 bases, and 14 bases lay in between. Germline-derived CDR1 and CDR2 are KGHDR and SFDVKD. This CDR3 region has 14 residues. The CDR3: CATSETGSGDGYTF. CDR3 nucleotide sequence: TGTGCCACCAGTGAAACGGGCTCAGGCGATGGCTACACCTTC.

This clonotype was picked up a small number of times. The rearrangement uses TRBV7-8 and TRBJ2-1; a weak D match, TRBD2 (5 bases). CDR3 size: 13 residues. The germline V and J ends were trimmed by 5 bases and 6 bases, with 11 bases remaining between them. Germline CDR1 and CDR2: SGHVS and FQNEAQ. CDR3 region: CASSRGGGNEQFF. The CDR3 nucleotides are TGTGCCAGCAGCCGGGGTGGTGGCAATGAGCAGTTCTTC.

The J gene is TRBJ2-1, the V gene TRBV7-4, with TRBD2 identical over 15 bases. Germline V gene data show CDR1 as SGHVT and CDR2 as SQSDAQ. J was trimmed by 10 bases and V by 1 base; bases with no gene match: 8. This CDR3 spans 17 amino acids. The CDR3 DNA follows: TGTGCCAGCAGCTTAGGGCGCGGACTAGCGGGAGGGAAGGAGCAGTTCTTC. This gives the protein CASSLGRGLAGGKEQFF.

This clonotype was seen only a few times. Here the CDR3 reads CASSLGTGNPNQPQHF. The CDR3 DNA reads TGTGCCAGCAGCTTGGGGACAGGGAACCCCAATCAGCCCCAGCATTTT. The chain combines TRBV11-2 with TRBJ1-5; 9 bases are a match to TRBD1. The CDR3 extends over 16 amino acids. Germline CDR1 and CDR2: SGHAT and FQNNGV. The V and J ends lost 3 bases and 3 bases, in that order; junction bases with no gene match: 6.

J is TRBJ2-7 and V is TRBV7-2; tentative D call: TRBD1 (7 bases). The V and J ends lost 4 bases and 7 bases respectively, with 14 bases between them. The CDR3 spans 13 residues. CDR1 and CDR2 (germline): SGHTA, FQGNSA. CDR3 DNA: TGTGCCAGCAGCTCCCAGACAGGGAGGGAGCAGTACTTC. Translating gives CASSSQTGREQYF.